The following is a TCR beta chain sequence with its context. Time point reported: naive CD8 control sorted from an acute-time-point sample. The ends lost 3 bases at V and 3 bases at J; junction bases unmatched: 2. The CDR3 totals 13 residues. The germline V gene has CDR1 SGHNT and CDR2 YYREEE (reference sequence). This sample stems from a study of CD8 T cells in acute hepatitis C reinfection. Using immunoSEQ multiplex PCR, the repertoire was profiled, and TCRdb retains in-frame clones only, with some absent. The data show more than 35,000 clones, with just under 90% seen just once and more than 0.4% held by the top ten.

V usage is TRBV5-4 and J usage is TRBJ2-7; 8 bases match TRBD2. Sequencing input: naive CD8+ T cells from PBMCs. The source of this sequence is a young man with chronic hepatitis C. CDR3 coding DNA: TGTGCCAGCAGCTACAGCGGGAGCTACGAGCAGTACTTC. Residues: CASSYSGSYEQYF. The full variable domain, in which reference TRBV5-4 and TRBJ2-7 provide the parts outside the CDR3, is ETGVTQSPTHLIKTRGQQVTLRCSSQSGHNTVSWYQQALGQGPQFIFQYYREEENGRGNFPPRFSGLQFPNYSSELNVNALELDDSALYLCASSYSGSYEQYFGPGTRLTVT.